Included here is one T cell receptor (beta chain) sequence, with context. Its antigen is not identified. This PCR relied on a set of 60 Vbeta primers and 13 Jbeta primers. Sequencing was performed with immunoSEQ multiplex PCR; in TCRdb, only in-frame clones are kept and a portion is missing. The table lists 100,000 to 150,000 clones, around 84% of them singletons. The data belong to a study of cytomegalovirus exposure and HLA in healthy donors. Study-wide points: TCR beta chain V- and J-gene trimming was linked, in a later analysis, to a missense variant in DCLRE1C. Common viral pathogens seemed to be connected with several of the most significant clusters, according to a later analysis. In an earlier analysis, most TCR beta V segments were productive about 87% or about 30% of the time.

The sequenced material came from PBMCs. This receptor was obtained from a woman aged 18-35 years in good health and CMV-seropositive.

The CDR3 region has the DNA TGCGCCAGCAGCCCCCCCCGGCCTAGCTCCTATAATTCACCCCTCCACTTT. Its translation: CASSPPRPSSYNSPLHF. The V gene is TRBV4-1, the J gene TRBJ1-6; D ambiguous. Germline CDR1 is MGHRA and CDR2 is YSYEKL. The V end lost 4 bases, the J end lost 0 bases, and 13 bases lay between the germline ends. This CDR3 comprises 17 residues.